Listed here are 11 T cell receptor beta chains from one sample, sequenced in a study of early T cells in non-severe SARS-CoV-2 infection. One entry per CDR3 protein results from TCRdb running MiXCR on the 5' RACE reads. The table includes some 28,000 distinct CDR3 sequences, approximately 5.1% detected once. The sequencing sample was made of whole blood. These receptors were obtained from an adult who was a healthcare worker with PCR-confirmed SARS-CoV-2 infection or an uninfected control (not recorded which).

This clonotype was found many times. The CDR3 spells CASSYGGRRRIGKLFF. The CDR3 nucleotides are TGTGCCAGCAGTTACGGGGGGCGGCGGAGGATTGGAAAACTGTTTTTT. This chain joins TRBV6-2 or TRBV6-3 and TRBJ1-4, with a weak D call TRBD1 (6 bases). CDR3 length: 16 residues. With 2 bases removed from V and 10 bases from J, the gap between germline ends came to 20 bases. Germline CDR1 reads MNHEY; CDR2 reads SVGEGT.

This clonotype was counted ten times or more. V is TRBV27 and J is TRBJ1-2; a weak D match, TRBD1 (5 bases). Germline CDR1 reads MNHEY; CDR2 reads SMNVEV (reference sequence). Trimming took off 0 bases at V and 3 bases at J, with 17 bases between the two ends. The CDR3 contains 17 residues. The CDR3 region is CASSLSPAGPSDYGYTF. The CDR3 DNA follows: TGTGCCAGCAGTTTATCACCCGCAGGGCCCAGTGACTATGGCTACACCTTC.

This clonotype showed up many times. The chain joins TRBV10-3 to TRBJ2-7, with D unresolved. CDR1 is ENHRY, CDR2 SYGVKD, per germline. Between the trimmed V and J ends, which lost 6 bases and 1 base, there was a span of 13 bases. The CDR3 extends over 14 amino acids. The CDR3 is CAIRSAKGSYEQYF. The CDR3 DNA reads as TGTGCCATCAGATCGGCGAAAGGATCCTACGAGCAGTACTTC.

This clonotype showed up many times. The chain employs TRBV7-2 and TRBJ2-1, with 10 bases fitting TRBD2. The germline V gene has CDR1 SGHTA and CDR2 FQGNSA. V lost 2 bases, J lost 14 bases, and 9 bases stayed unmatched. This CDR3 has 14 amino acids. CDR3: CASSLQSGGAVKFF. The CDR3 region has the DNA TGTGCCAGCAGCTTACAAAGCGGGGGGGCCGTTAAGTTCTTC.

V and J are TRBV20-1 and TRBJ2-3; 11 bases fit TRBD2. Looked up from germline, CDR1 is DFQATT and CDR2 is SNEGSKA (reference sequence). The CDR3 is made up of 13 amino acids. The CDR3 region has the DNA TGCAGCCCACTAGCGGGAGTGACAGATACGCAGTATTTT. It encodes CSPLAGVTDTQYF.

This clonotype has only a few counts. The rearrangement links TRBV19 to TRBJ2-7; D uncertain. CDR1 and CDR2 from the germline V gene are LNHDA and SQIVND (reference sequence). Between the trimmed V and J ends, which lost 6 bases and 0 bases, there was a span of 12 bases. The CDR3 consists of 14 residues. As DNA, the CDR3 is TGTGCCAGTAGCGAAATTATACCCTCCTACGAGCAGTACTTC. This translates into CASSEIIPSYEQYF.

This clonotype showed up many times. The genes are TRBV12-3 or TRBV12-4 and TRBJ2-5, with 11 bases that match TRBD2. This CDR3 region has 15 residues. After removal of 7 bases from V and 3 bases from J, the junction contained 7 bases not matched to a gene. This CDR3 is CASTPGTSGEETQYF. In DNA, the CDR3 is TGTGCCAGCACCCCTGGGACTAGCGGTGAAGAGACCCAGTACTTC.

This clonotype has at least ten counts. The chain is built from TRBV19 and TRBJ2-7, with 9 nucleotides matching TRBD1. The V gene's germline CDR1 is LNHDA and CDR2 SQIVND (reference sequence). The CDR3 consists of 13 residues. Trimming took 8 bases from V and 2 from J; bases not matched to a gene: 4. The CDR3 loop is CASAGTGTYEQYF. Written as DNA, the CDR3 is TGTGCCAGTGCCGGGACAGGGACCTACGAGCAGTACTTC. Using reference TRBV19 and TRBJ2-7 for the parts outside the CDR3, the full variable domain is DGGITQSPKYLFRKEGQNVTLSCEQNLNHDAMYWYRQDPGQGLRLIYYSQIVNDFQKGDIAEGYSVSREKKESFPLTVTSAQKNPTAFYLCASAGTGTYEQYFGPGTRLTVT.

This clonotype was seen at least ten times. The J gene is TRBJ2-7, the V gene TRBV23-1; 9 bases are shared with TRBD1. TRBV23-1 is known as an ORF, though its function is uncertain. The CDR3 extends over 15 amino acids. With V trimmed by 3 bases and J by 3 bases, 6 bases remained unmatched. The CDR3 nucleotides are TGCGCCAGCAGTCAGGGACAGGGCCCTCTCTACGAGCAGTACTTC. Amino acid sequence: CASSQGQGPLYEQYF.

This clonotype was seen many times. This chain uses TRBV18 with TRBJ2-5; no clear D. CDR1 is KGHSH and CDR2 is LQKENI in the germline V gene. The ends were cut back, 2 bases at V and 3 bases at J, with 7 bases in the middle. The CDR3 is 13 residues long. The CDR3 sequence is CASSPGLKETQYF. The CDR3 DNA reads TGTGCCAGCTCACCAGGGCTAAAAGAGACCCAGTACTTC.

This clonotype was observed at least ten times. The DNA for the CDR3 is TGCAGTGCTGGGGACCCGCTAGCCAAAAACATTCAGTACTTC. Encoded protein: CSAGDPLAKNIQYF. The chain couples TRBV20-1 to TRBJ2-4; D possibly uses TRBD1 or TRBD2 (5 bases each). The CDR3 totals 14 residues. Germline CDR1 and CDR2: DFQATT and SNEGSKA (reference sequence). V was trimmed by 5 bases and J by 0 bases, leaving 11 bases between them.